These 6 T cell receptor beta chains share one sample of origin, sequenced in a study of blood T cell repertoires in COVID-19 (dated by TCRdb to the early 2020s). The library was made by the immunoSEQ multiplex PCR assay. In TCRdb, the immuneACCESS table is reduced to in-frame sequences with V and J assigned. These tables do not hold every clone; where another copy was compared, an unresolved V gene accounts for under half, and the others remain unexplained. Counted in this sample were 210,000 or so clones; over 80% of them appeared once. The ten largest clones represent approximately 5% of the sample. The sample taken for sequencing was peripheral blood. The receptors were gathered from a human donor in a cohort sampled during active COVID-19.

This clone came up a few times. The gene calls are TRBV7-7 and TRBJ2-3; D is ambiguous. CDR3 length: 13 residues. Trimming left V 3 bases short and J 4 bases short, with 8 bases between. Germline CDR1 reads SSHAT; CDR2 reads FNYEAQ (reference sequence). The DNA for the CDR3 is TGTGCCAGCAGCTTTTCGGTTGCAGATACGCAGTATTTT. It translates to CASSFSVADTQYF.

V usage is TRBV5-1 and J usage is TRBJ2-3, with D possibly TRBD1 on 6 matching bases. Trimming left V 4 bases short and J 0 bases short, with 9 bases between. The germline CDR1 and CDR2 sequences are SGHRS and YFSETQ. This CDR3 is built from 14 residues. CDR3 loop: CASSPGQSTDTQYF. As DNA, the CDR3 is TGCGCCAGCAGCCCCGGACAGAGCACAGATACGCAGTATTTT.

The sample holds a few counts of this clone. The rearrangement links TRBV11-2 to TRBJ1-2, with unresolved D. V dropped 4 bases and J dropped 5 bases, with 8 bases sitting between them. The germline gives CDR1 SGHAT, CDR2 FQNNGV. CDR3 size: 12 residues. The CDR3 is CASSYQWYGYTF. The CDR3 DNA reads as TGTGCCAGCAGCTACCAGTGGTATGGCTACACCTTC.

This clone has more than one count but fewer than ten. The CDR3 here is CASSVRPGWNEKLFF. The CDR3 DNA follows: TGTGCCAGCAGCGTGCGGCCCGGGTGGAATGAAAAACTGTTTTTT. The rearrangement links TRBV5-4 to TRBJ1-4, with D hard to call. In germline, CDR1 is SGHNT, CDR2 YYREEE (reference sequence). The CDR3 length is 15 residues. V was trimmed by 4 bases and J by 5 bases, leaving 15 bases between them.

This clone has only one observation. This chain links TRBV24-1 with TRBJ1-4; D uncertain. Germline CDR1 is KGHDR and CDR2 is SFDVKD. The CDR3 spans 13 residues. Trimming left V 5 bases short and J 3 bases short, with 6 bases between. As DNA, the CDR3 is TGTGCCACCAGTGGAATAGCTAATGAAAAACTGTTTTTT. Protein sequence: CATSGIANEKLFF.

V and J are TRBV28 and TRBJ2-1; D may be TRBD2 (5 bases). Trimming pared 6 bases from V and 4 bases from J, leaving 13 bases between. CDR1 is MDHEN, CDR2 SYDVKM, per germline. The CDR3 sequence is 14 residues long. The DNA for the CDR3 is TGTGCCAGCAGCGGCTGGGAGAGATACAATGAGCAGTTCTTC. Protein sequence: CASSGWERYNEQFF.